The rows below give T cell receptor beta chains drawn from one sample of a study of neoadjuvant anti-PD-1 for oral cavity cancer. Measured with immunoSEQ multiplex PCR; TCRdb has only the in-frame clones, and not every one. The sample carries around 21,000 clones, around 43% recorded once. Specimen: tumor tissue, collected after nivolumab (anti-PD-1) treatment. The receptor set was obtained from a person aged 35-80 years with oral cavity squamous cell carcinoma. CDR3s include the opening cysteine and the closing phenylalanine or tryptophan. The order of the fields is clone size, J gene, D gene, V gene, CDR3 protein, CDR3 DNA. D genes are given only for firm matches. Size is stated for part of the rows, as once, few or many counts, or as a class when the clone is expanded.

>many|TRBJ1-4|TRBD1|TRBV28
CASTDRVEKLFF
TGTGCCAGCACCGACAGGGTTGAAAAACTGTTTTTT
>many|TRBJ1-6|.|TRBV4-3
CASSQGRDFLHF
TGCGCCAGCAGCCAAGGGAGGGACTTCCTCCACTTT
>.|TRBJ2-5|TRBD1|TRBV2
CASSGDRGRGTQYF
TGTGCCAGCAGTGGCGACAGGGGGCGTGGGACCCAGTACTTC
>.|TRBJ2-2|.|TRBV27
CASSGYSNTGELFF
TGTGCCAGCAGTGGGTATTCGAACACCGGGGAGCTGTTTTTT
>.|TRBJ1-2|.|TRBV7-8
CASSLFGGRYGYTF
TGTGCCAGCAGCTTATTCGGTGGGCGGTATGGCTACACCTTC
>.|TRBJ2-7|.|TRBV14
CASSLSARRSYEQYF
TGTGCCAGCAGCTTATCCGCCCGGCGTTCCTACGAGCAGTACTTC
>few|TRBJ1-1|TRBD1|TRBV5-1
CASSLGQGKWTEAFF
TGCGCCAGCAGCTTGGGACAGGGGAAGTGGACTGAAGCTTTCTTT
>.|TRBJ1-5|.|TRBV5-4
CASSLDPSEPQHF
TGTGCCAGCAGCTTGGACCCGAGCGAGCCCCAGCATTTT
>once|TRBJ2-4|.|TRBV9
CASSAGREDIQYF
TGTGCCAGCAGCGCTGGCAGAGAGGACATTCAGTACTTC
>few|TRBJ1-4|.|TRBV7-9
CASMKGANEKLFF
TGTGCCAGCATGAAGGGGGCTAATGAAAAACTGTTTTTT
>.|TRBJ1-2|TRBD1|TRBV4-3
CASSQGLGQGNYGYTF
TGCGCCAGCAGCCAAGGGCTCGGACAGGGGAACTATGGCTACACCTTC
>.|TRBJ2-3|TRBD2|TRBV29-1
CSVFGLAGGVGTDTQYF
TGCAGCGTTTTCGGTCTAGCGGGGGGGGTCGGCACAGATACGCAGTATTTT
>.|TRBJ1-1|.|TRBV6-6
CASSSLGGSGEAFF
TGTGCCAGCAGTTCCCTCGGGGGGAGTGGTGAAGCTTTCTTT
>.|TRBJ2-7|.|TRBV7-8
CASSLVTGTYEQYF
TGTGCCAGCAGCTTAGTTACGGGTACCTACGAGCAGTACTTC
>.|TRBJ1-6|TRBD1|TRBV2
CASRGQGDVRALHF
TGTGCCAGCAGGGGACAGGGGGACGTTAGGGCCCTCCACTTT
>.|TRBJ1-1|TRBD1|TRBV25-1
CASEEDRGYGAAFF
TGTGCCAGCGAAGAGGACAGGGGGTATGGTGCGGCTTTCTTT
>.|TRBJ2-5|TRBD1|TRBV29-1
CSVEGQGETQYF
TGCAGCGTTGAAGGACAGGGAGAGACCCAGTACTTC
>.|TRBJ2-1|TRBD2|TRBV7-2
CASSPIGGSFSSYNEQFF
TGTGCCAGCAGCCCCATCGGGGGGTCGTTCAGCTCCTACAATGAGCAGTTCTTC
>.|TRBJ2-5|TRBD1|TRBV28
CASIKGARETQYF
TGTGCCAGCATTAAGGGGGCCAGGGAGACCCAGTACTTC
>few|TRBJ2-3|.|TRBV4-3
CASSQEAAWGTDTQYF
TGCGCCAGCAGCCAAGAAGCGGCTTGGGGCACAGATACGCAGTATTTT
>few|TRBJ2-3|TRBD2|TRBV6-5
CASSTLAGGVDTQYF
TGTGCCAGCAGTACACTAGCGGGGGGGGTTGATACGCAGTATTTT
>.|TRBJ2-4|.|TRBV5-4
CASSLGGASKNIQYF
TGTGCCAGCAGCTTGGGCGGCGCTTCCAAAAACATTCAGTACTTC
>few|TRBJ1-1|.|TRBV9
CASSVSGLHNTEAFF
TGTGCCAGCAGCGTTTCGGGACTCCACAACACTGAAGCTTTCTTT
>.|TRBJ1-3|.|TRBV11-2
CASSLRNSGNTIYF
TGTGCCAGCAGCTTGCGGAACTCTGGAAACACCATATATTTT
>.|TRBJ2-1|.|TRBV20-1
CSARDRDEQFF
TGCAGTGCTAGAGATAGGGATGAGCAGTTCTTC
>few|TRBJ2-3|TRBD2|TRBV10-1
CASSPSGVRDTQYF
TGCGCCAGCAGTCCGAGCGGGGTCCGGGATACGCAGTATTTT
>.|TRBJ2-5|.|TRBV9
CASSVGVTGHRGETQYF
TGTGCCAGCAGCGTAGGGGTAACGGGACATAGGGGGGAGACCCAGTACTTC
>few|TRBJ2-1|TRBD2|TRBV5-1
CASSLTSGGSINEQFF
TGCGCCAGCAGCCTGACTAGCGGGGGGTCCATCAATGAGCAGTTCTTC
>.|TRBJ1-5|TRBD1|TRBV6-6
CASSSGTGNQPQHF
TGTGCCAGCAGTTCCGGGACAGGCAATCAGCCCCAGCATTTT